Shown below are 28 T cell receptor beta chains from a single sample sequenced in a study of blood T cell repertoires in COVID-19. Libraries were prepared by immunoSEQ multiplex PCR; TCRdb keeps only in-frame clonotypes and omits some of them. The table records tens of thousands of clones, roughly nine tenths of them present only once. The sequenced sample was peripheral blood. The receptor source for this set is a man aged 45-65 years with active COVID-19.

The J gene is TRBJ2-3, the V gene TRBV9; D is unclear. Germline values: CDR1 SGDLS, CDR2 YYNGEE. CDR3 size: 13 residues. V lost 1 base and J 6 bases, leaving 9 bases between the germline ends. CDR3 residues: CASSVSIGDTQYF. The CDR3 DNA reads TGTGCCAGCAGCGTATCAATCGGGGATACGCAGTATTTT.

This clone is a singleton in its sample. The V and J genes are TRBV5-4 and TRBJ1-4, with a possible D match to TRBD1 (5 bases). The ends were cut back, 4 bases at V and 8 bases at J, with 12 bases in the middle. The CDR3 runs 13 residues. Germline loops: CDR1 SGHNT, CDR2 YYREEE (reference sequence). The DNA of the CDR3 is TGTGCCAGCAGCGTACCATCAGGGGAAAAACTGTTTTTT. It yields the protein CASSVPSGEKLFF.

CDR3 amino acids: CASSPLQSILLEQYF. The CDR3 DNA follows: TGTGCCAGCAGCCCATTACAGTCGATTCTGCTCGAGCAGTACTTC. The chain has TRBV6-6 and TRBJ2-7; D uncertain. The V end was cut by 6 bases, the J end by 6 bases, with 21 bases between. This CDR3 has 15 residues. In germline, CDR1 is MNHNY, CDR2 SVGAGI (reference sequence).

This clone appeared a single time. This chain uses TRBV7-9 with TRBJ1-1, with D possibly TRBD1 on 5 matching bases. Trimming shortened V by 3 bases and J by 1 base, and 15 bases separated the two germline ends. The germline gives CDR1 SEHNR, CDR2 FQNEAQ (reference sequence). The CDR3 is 16 amino acids. CDR3 nucleotide sequence: TGTGCCAGCAGCTTTTGGAGGGGAGAACGGAACACTGAAGCTTTCTTT. It translates to CASSFWRGERNTEAFF.

The CDR3 region is CASSQEGGGPSNQPQHF. CDR3 bases: TGCGCCAGCAGCCAAGAGGGGGGGGGCCCTAGCAATCAGCCCCAGCATTTT. The chain joins TRBV4-1 to TRBJ1-5, with TRBD1 as a possible D gene (6 bases). The ends were cut back, 0 bases at V and 0 bases at J, with 12 bases in the middle. Germline V CDR1 and CDR2: MGHRA, YSYEKL. The CDR3 has 17 residues.

The chain employs TRBV12-3 or TRBV12-4 and TRBJ2-1; D gene uncertain. The CDR3 length is 10 residues. Trimming pared 3 bases from V and 10 bases from J, leaving 4 bases between. The CDR3 loop is CASSFREQFF. DNA of the CDR3: TGTGCCAGCAGTTTCCGGGAGCAGTTCTTC.

The CDR3 is CATSTTDSGQYLSGGYTF. The CDR3 DNA follows: TGTGCCACCAGCACCACCGATTCGGGACAGTACCTATCCGGTGGCTACACCTTC. The V call is TRBV15, the J call TRBJ1-2, with 7 bases aligning to TRBD1. Germline loops: CDR1 LNHNV, CDR2 YYDKDF (reference sequence). CDR3 size: 18 residues. V lost 4 bases, J lost 7 bases, and 21 bases stayed unmatched.

The CDR3 sequence is CASSPQDRGPRTNEKLFF. DNA for the CDR3: TGTGCCAGCTCACCACAGGACAGGGGGCCCCGAACTAATGAAAAACTGTTTTTT. J is TRBJ1-4 and V is TRBV18; 11 bases match TRBD1. CDR1 is KGHSH, CDR2 LQKENI, per germline. V lost 1 base and J lost 1; bases outside the gene matches: 5. The CDR3 consists of 18 residues.

This clone occurred once. The CDR3 reads CASSLAGYTQYF. The DNA for the CDR3 is TGTGCCAGCAGCTTAGCAGGTTATACGCAGTATTTT. This rearrangement joins TRBV7-3 to TRBJ2-3, with D unclear. The CDR3 loop spans 12 amino acids. Germline values: CDR1 SGHTA, CDR2 FQGTGA. V dropped 2 bases and J dropped 7 bases, with 7 bases sitting between them.

The chain has TRBV28 and TRBJ2-7; TRBD1 agrees at 10 bases. J gave up 3 bases and V 7 bases, and 9 bases lay outside the gene matches. Germline CDR1 MDHEN, CDR2 SYDVKM. The CDR3 sequence is 15 residues long. CDR3 nucleotide sequence: TGTGCCAGCATCAGCAAGGGACAGGGGAACTACGAGCAGTACTTC. It encodes CASISKGQGNYEQYF.

The count of this clone is one. J is TRBJ1-1 and V is TRBV11-3, with D uncertain. The CDR3 covers 12 residues. V was trimmed by 3 bases and J by 6 bases, leaving 8 bases between them. Germline V lookup: CDR1 SGHNT, CDR2 YENEEA. The CDR3 bases are TGTGCCAGCAGCTTCGGACTATCTGAAGCTTTCTTT. It specifies CASSFGLSEAFF. Looking up the rest from reference TRBV11-3 and TRBJ1-1 gives the full variable domain: EAGVVQSPRYKIIEKKQPVAFWCNPISGHNTLYWYLQNLGQGPELLIRYENEEAVDDSQLPKDRFSAERLKGVDSTLKIQPAELGDSAVYLCASSFGLSEAFFGQGTRLTVV.

The J gene is TRBJ1-4, the V gene TRBV28; D is unresolved. Germline values: CDR1 MDHEN, CDR2 SYDVKM. CDR3 length: 12 amino acids. V gave up 7 bases and J gave up 10 bases, with 13 bases separating them. The CDR3 bases are TGTGCCAGCATCGCCCTCGCGGGAAAACTGTTTTTT. As protein: CASIALAGKLFF.

The V and J genes are TRBV27 and TRBJ2-1; D is uncertain. This CDR3 spans 14 amino acids. Germline values: CDR1 MNHEY, CDR2 SMNVEV (reference sequence). Trimming cost V 6 bases and J 1 base, with 10 bases left between them. This chain's CDR3 is CASSISVSYNEQFF. CDR3 nucleotides: TGTGCCAGCAGCATTTCAGTTTCCTACAATGAGCAGTTCTTC.

In nucleotides, the CDR3 is TGCGCCAGCAGCTTGACTAGCGGGACGAACACAGATACGCAGTATTTT. Translation: CASSLTSGTNTDTQYF. V is TRBV5-1 and J is TRBJ2-3; 10 bases map to TRBD2. Germline loops: CDR1 SGHRS, CDR2 YFSETQ. Trimming took 1 base from V and 2 from J; bases not matched to a gene: 4. The CDR3 consists of 16 residues.

The chain uses TRBV7-2 and TRBJ2-7, with 9 bases fitting TRBD2. With V trimmed by 4 bases and J by 11 bases, 9 bases remained unmatched. The V gene's germline CDR1 is SGHTA and CDR2 FQGNSA. The CDR3 contains 13 residues. CDR3 amino acids: CASSYSLAGLEYF. The CDR3, as DNA: TGTGCCAGCAGCTACTCACTAGCGGGCCTGGAGTACTTC. Full variable domain (missing parts from reference TRBV7-2 and TRBJ2-7): GAGVSQSPSNKVTEKGKDVELRCDPISGHTALYWYRQSLGQGLEFLIYFQGNSAPDKSGLPSDRFSAERTGGSVSTLTIQRTQQEDSAVYLCASSYSLAGLEYFGPGTRLTVT.

The V and J genes are TRBV12-5 and TRBJ1-6; 8 bases align to TRBD1. The CDR3 spans 14 residues. Germline CDR1 and CDR2: LGHNT and FRNRAP. V dropped 1 base and J dropped 10; count of bases not matched to a gene: 3. CDR3 sequence (DNA): TGTGCTAGTGGTTTGGCAGGGACAGGCTCACCCCTCCACTTT. Encoded protein: CASGLAGTGSPLHF.

The chain links TRBV9 to TRBJ2-7; TRBD2 matches at 13 bases. The CDR3 is made up of 22 amino acids. CDR1 and CDR2 (germline): SGDLS, YYNGEE. Germline trimming cut 4 bases from V and 2 bases from J; bases unmatched to any gene: 24. CDR3 loop: CASSLNPGGAGTSGDNAYEQYF. The CDR3 DNA sequence: TGTGCCAGCAGCCTCAATCCCGGGGGGGCCGGGACTAGCGGGGACAACGCCTACGAGCAGTACTTC.

V is TRBV18 and J is TRBJ2-7; maybe TRBD2 (5 bases). The CDR3 consists of 16 residues. Germline V gene lookup returns CDR1 KGHSH and CDR2 LQKENI. With 3 bases removed from V and 5 bases from J, the gap between germline ends came to 20 bases. CDR3 bases: TGTGCCAGCTCACCTGGGCGGGCCGGGATCCAGGACGAGCAGTACTTC. It codes for CASSPGRAGIQDEQYF.

This chain connects TRBV5-1 to TRBJ2-1; the match to TRBD2 covers 9 bases. The CDR3 consists of 15 residues. Trimming cost V 2 bases and J 8 bases; bases outside gene matches: 8. CDR1 and CDR2 (germline): SGHRS, YFSETQ. CDR3 DNA sequence: TGCGCCAGCAGCTTTGCGGGAGGGCCCTCCGATGAGCAGTTCTTC. It codes for CASSFAGGPSDEQFF.

This chain uses TRBV6-5 with TRBJ1-4, with 7 bases lining up with TRBD1. CDR3 length: 14 amino acids. Germline values: CDR1 MNHEY, CDR2 SVGAGI. V lost 7 bases, J lost 8 bases, and 10 bases stayed unmatched. The CDR3 protein is CASNQIQGREKLFF. The CDR3 bases are TGTGCCAGCAACCAGATACAGGGGCGGGAAAAACTGTTTTTT.

This clone was seen only a few times. J is TRBJ1-5 and V is TRBV2, with no clear D. Trimming took 4 bases from V and 4 from J, leaving 11 bases between them. The CDR3 consists of 14 residues. CDR1 is SNHLY, CDR2 FYNNEI, per germline. The CDR3 reads CASSGGVANQPQHF. In DNA, the CDR3 is TGTGCCAGCAGTGGAGGTGTTGCTAATCAGCCCCAGCATTTT.

This rearrangement joins TRBV30 to TRBJ1-4; TRBD1 aligns across 8 bases. Germline CDR1 GTSNPN, CDR2 SVGIG (reference sequence). The CDR3 is 15 amino acids. Germline trimming cut 2 bases from V and 4 bases from J; bases unmatched to any gene: 6. This CDR3 is CAWSFRGRVNEKLFF. In DNA, the CDR3 is TGTGCCTGGAGTTTCAGGGGGCGAGTTAATGAAAAACTGTTTTTT.

This clone was seen more than once but under ten times. The gene calls are TRBV6-5 and TRBJ2-7; no clear D gene. CDR3 size: 13 residues. Germline V CDR1 and CDR2: MNHEY, SVGAGI. With 6 bases removed from V and 1 base from J, the gap between germline ends came to 10 bases. CDR3 in amino acids: CASSLGESYEQYF. In nucleotides, the CDR3 is TGTGCCAGCAGCCTCGGTGAGTCCTACGAGCAGTACTTC.

The J gene is TRBJ1-3, the V gene TRBV6-5; no clear D. The V gene's germline CDR1 is MNHEY and CDR2 SVGAGI. This CDR3 contains 12 residues. V was cut by 10 bases and J by 2 bases, with 9 bases left in between. The CDR3 reads CATDMTGNTIYF. CDR3 nucleotides: TGTGCCACCGACATGACTGGAAACACCATATATTTT.

This chain joins TRBV18 and TRBJ2-7; 7 nucleotides agree with TRBD1. The V gene end was trimmed by 3 bases and the J gene end by 0 bases; junction bases not matched to a gene: 5. In germline, CDR1 is KGHSH, CDR2 LQKENI. The CDR3 sequence is 15 residues long. The CDR3 reads CASSPGQAYSYEQYF. Written as DNA, the CDR3 is TGTGCCAGCTCACCCGGACAGGCCTACTCCTACGAGCAGTACTTC.

The chain is built from TRBV15 and TRBJ1-3, with unresolved D. This CDR3 comprises 14 residues. Germline V lookup: CDR1 LNHNV, CDR2 YYDKDF (reference sequence). The V end was cut by 7 bases, the J end by 4 bases, with 14 bases between. The DNA of the CDR3 is TGTGCCACCACCCGGAGAGGCCTGGGAAACACCATATATTTT. This encodes CATTRRGLGNTIYF.

The chain employs TRBV5-1 and TRBJ2-7; 11 nucleotides line up with TRBD2. V gave up 3 bases and J gave up 4 bases; unmatched junction bases: 3. This CDR3 region has 14 residues. Germline lookup yields CDR1 SGHRS and CDR2 YFSETQ. CDR3 coding DNA: TGCGCCAGCAGCTCCACTAGCGGGAGTTACGAGCAGTACTTC. Translated: CASSSTSGSYEQYF. Full variable domain (remainder filled in from reference TRBV5-1 and TRBJ2-7): KAGVTQTPRYLIKTRGQQVTLSCSPISGHRSVSWYQQTPGQGLQFLFEYFSETQRNKGNFPGRFSGRQFSNSRSEMNVSTLELGDSALYLCASSSTSGSYEQYFGPGTRLTVT.

The chain is built from TRBV4-3 and TRBJ2-7; D unresolved. Between the trimmed V and J ends, which lost 1 base and 0 bases, there was a span of 10 bases. The germline CDR1 and CDR2 sequences are LGHNA and YSLEER. This CDR3 region has 15 residues. CDR3 amino acids: CASSQGHSSSYEQYF. The CDR3 DNA reads TGCGCCAGCAGCCAAGGACACTCATCCTCCTACGAGCAGTACTTC.